The source of this T cell receptor beta chain is a study of T cells after yellow fever vaccination. Across the whole study: Any fraction with a low cell number was prepared using SMART-Seq v4 Ultra Low Input.

This clonotype showed up many times. TCRdb re-derived calls from the 5' RACE reads in MiXCR, one entry per CDR3 protein. The sample has 30,000 to 40,000 distinct CDR3 sequences, about 6.3% seen once. Sequences were derived from PBMCs, either bulk or a sorted T-cell subset (CD4+, CD8+, memory, or dextramer-sorted; not recorded which), sampled on the day of the first yellow fever vaccination. This sequence was found in a man aged 18 to 29 who received the YFV17D yellow fever vaccine.

CDR3 amino acids: CASSLVSDPQYF. CDR3 DNA sequence: TGTGCCAGCAGCTTGGTTTCCGATCCCCAGTACTTC. This chain uses TRBV5-6 with TRBJ2-5, with D unclear. CDR3 length: 12 residues. Germline values: CDR1 SGHDT, CDR2 YYEEEE. V lost 0 bases to trimming and J lost 9 bases, with 9 bases between them.